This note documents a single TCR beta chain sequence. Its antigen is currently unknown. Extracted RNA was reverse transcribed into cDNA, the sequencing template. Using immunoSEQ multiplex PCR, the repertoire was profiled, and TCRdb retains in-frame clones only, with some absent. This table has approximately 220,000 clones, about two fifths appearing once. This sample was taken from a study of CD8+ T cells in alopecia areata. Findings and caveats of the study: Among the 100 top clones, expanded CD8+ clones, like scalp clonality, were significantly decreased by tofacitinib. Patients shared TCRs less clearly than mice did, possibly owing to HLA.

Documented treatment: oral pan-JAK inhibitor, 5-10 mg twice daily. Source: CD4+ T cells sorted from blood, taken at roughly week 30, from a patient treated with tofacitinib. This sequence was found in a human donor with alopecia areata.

CDR3 bases: TGTGCCTGGAGTGTAATGCGACGGGGGGCCAACAATGAGCAGTTCTTC. It encodes CAWSVMRRGANNEQFF. This sequence joins TRBV30 and TRBJ2-1, with D tentatively TRBD2 (7 bases). This CDR3 has 16 residues. Germline CDR1 reads GTSNPN; CDR2 reads SVGIG (reference sequence). V lost 0 bases to trimming and J lost 5 bases, with 17 bases between them.